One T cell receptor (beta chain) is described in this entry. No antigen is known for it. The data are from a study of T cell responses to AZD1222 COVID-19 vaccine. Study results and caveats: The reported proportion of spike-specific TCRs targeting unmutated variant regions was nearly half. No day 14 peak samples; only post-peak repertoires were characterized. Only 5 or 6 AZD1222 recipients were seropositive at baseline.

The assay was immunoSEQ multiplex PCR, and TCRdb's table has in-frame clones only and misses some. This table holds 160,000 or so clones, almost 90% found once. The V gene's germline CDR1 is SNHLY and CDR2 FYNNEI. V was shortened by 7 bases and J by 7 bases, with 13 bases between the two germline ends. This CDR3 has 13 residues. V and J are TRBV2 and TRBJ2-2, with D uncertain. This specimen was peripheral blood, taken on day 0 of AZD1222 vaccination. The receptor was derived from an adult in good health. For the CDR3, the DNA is TGTGCCAGCATCCTGGACCGGGTCGGGGAGCTGTTTTTT. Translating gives CASILDRVGELFF.